This T cell receptor (beta chain) was sequenced during a study of CD8+CD57+ T cells in acquired aplastic anemia. Overall study: Sorted CD4+ and CD8+ cell DNA averaged approximately 3.4 ug.

The template for TCR beta VDJ and CDR3 sequence profiling was genomic DNA. TCRdb redid the calling of the reads with MiXCR, one entry per CDR3 protein. Of 150,000 or so distinct CDR3 sequences listed, around 48% are singletons. Germline V gene lookup returns CDR1 DFQATT and CDR2 SNEGSKA (reference sequence). The CDR3 sequence is 19 residues long. V gave up 0 bases and J gave up 0 bases, with 21 bases separating them. Study-wide findings and caveats: The number of CD8+ CDR3 sequences shared by patients and controls was twenty-nine. In CD8+ cells, Simpson's diversity showed no significant difference between patients and controls.

There are many counts of this clonotype. Its cognate antigen is unknown. Sequencing was done on patients that had shown CD8+CD57+ cell expansion by flow cytometry. Sequencing was performed on sorted CD4+, CD8+, or CD8+CD57+ T cells (not recorded which) from PBMCs. The receptor comes from a human donor with aplastic anemia. This sequence joins TRBV20-1 and TRBJ1-3; the D is unclear. CDR3 residues: CSARDPPPRETDSGNTIYF. CDR3 coding DNA: TGCAGTGCTAGAGATCCACCCCCTCGAGAGACGGACTCTGGAAACACCATATATTTT.